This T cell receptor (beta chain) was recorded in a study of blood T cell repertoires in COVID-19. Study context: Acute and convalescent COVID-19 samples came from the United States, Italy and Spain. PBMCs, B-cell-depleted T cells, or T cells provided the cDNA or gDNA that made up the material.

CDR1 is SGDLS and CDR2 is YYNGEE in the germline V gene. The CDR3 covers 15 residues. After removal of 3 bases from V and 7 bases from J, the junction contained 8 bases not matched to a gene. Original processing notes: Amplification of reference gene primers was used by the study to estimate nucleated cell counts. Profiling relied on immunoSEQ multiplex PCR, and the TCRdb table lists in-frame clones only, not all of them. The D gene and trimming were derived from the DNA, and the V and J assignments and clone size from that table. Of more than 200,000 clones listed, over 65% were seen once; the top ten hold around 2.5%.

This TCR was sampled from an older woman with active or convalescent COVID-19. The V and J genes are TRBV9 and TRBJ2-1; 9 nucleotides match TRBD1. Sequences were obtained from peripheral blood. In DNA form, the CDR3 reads TGTGCCAGCAGCGCGCCCCGGGACAGGGTTAATGAGCAGTTCTTC. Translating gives CASSAPRDRVNEQFF.